The present T cell receptor (beta chain) was sequenced within a study of esophageal squamous cell carcinoma under preoperative chemotherapy. Findings of the study overall: Chemotherapy was followed by significantly higher TCR diversity in peripheral T cells only, not tumor-infiltrating lymphocytes.

TCRdb itself ran the PCR reads through MiXCR, one entry per CDR3 protein. Of about 30,000 distinct CDR3 sequences listed, roughly half are singletons. V was clipped by 5 bases and J by 7 bases; unmatched bases: 6. This CDR3 has 15 residues. From germline, CDR1 is SGHNT and CDR2 YENEEA. This clonotype was found a few times. What it recognizes is unknown. Regarding time point: before preoperative PTX-NDP chemotherapy. Patients received paclitaxel-nedaplatin as preoperative chemotherapy before surgery. The TCR comes from a human donor with esophageal squamous cell carcinoma. The donor label of this sample is uncertain. The specimen was collected from a patient given preoperative chemotherapy. This sequence joins TRBV11-3 and TRBJ2-1, with 12 bases that match TRBD2. The CDR3 region is CASSRLAGVRNEQFF. Written as DNA, the CDR3 is TGTGCCAGCAGCCGACTAGCGGGAGTAAGGAATGAGCAGTTCTTC.